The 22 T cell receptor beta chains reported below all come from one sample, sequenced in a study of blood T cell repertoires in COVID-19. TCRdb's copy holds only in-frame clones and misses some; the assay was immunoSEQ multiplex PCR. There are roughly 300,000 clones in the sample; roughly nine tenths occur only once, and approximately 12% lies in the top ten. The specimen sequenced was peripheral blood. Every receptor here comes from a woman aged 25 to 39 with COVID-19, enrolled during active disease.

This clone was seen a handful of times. The CDR3: CASSLSVADTQYF. CDR3 nucleotide sequence: TGCGCCAGCAGTCTTAGCGTGGCAGATACGCAGTATTTT. The gene calls are TRBV10-1 and TRBJ2-3; weak D call: TRBD2 (5 bases). V gave up 5 bases and J gave up 4 bases, with 10 bases separating them. The CDR3 has 13 amino acids. Germline CDR1 reads WNHNN; CDR2 reads SYGVQD (reference sequence).

CDR3 DNA: TGTGCCAGTAGTTCCTCGACAGGATTGGGCTACGAGCAGTACTTC. As protein: CASSSSTGLGYEQYF. J is TRBJ2-7 and V is TRBV19; perhaps TRBD1 as D (6 bases). CDR1 LNHDA and CDR2 SQIVND come from the germline V gene (reference sequence). V lost 5 bases, J lost 3 bases, and 17 bases lay in between. The CDR3 contains 15 residues.

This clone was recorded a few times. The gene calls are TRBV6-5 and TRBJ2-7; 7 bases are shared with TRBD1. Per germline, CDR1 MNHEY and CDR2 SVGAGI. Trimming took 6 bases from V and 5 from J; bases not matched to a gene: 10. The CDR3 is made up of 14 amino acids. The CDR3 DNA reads TGTGCCAGCAGCCGGGACAGTAGAACCCACGAGCAGTACTTC. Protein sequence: CASSRDSRTHEQYF.

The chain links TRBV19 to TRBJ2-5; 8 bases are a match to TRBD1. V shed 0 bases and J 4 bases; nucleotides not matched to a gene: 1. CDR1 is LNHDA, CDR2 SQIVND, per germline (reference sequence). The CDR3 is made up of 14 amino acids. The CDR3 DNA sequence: TGTGCCAGTAGTATAGAAGGGACAGGAGAGACCCAGTACTTC. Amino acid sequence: CASSIEGTGETQYF.

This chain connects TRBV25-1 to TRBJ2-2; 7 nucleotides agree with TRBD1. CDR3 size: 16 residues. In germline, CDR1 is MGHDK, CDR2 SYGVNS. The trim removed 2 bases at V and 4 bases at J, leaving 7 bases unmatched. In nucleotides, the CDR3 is TGTGCCAGCAGTGAACTTTTGCCAGGGGGCACCGGGGAGCTGTTTTTT. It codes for CASSELLPGGTGELFF. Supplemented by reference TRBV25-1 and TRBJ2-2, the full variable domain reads EADIYQTPRYLVIGTGKKITLECSQTMGHDKMYWYQQDPGMELHLIHYSYGVNSTEKGDLSSESTVSRIRTEHFPLTLESARPSHTSQYLCASSELLPGGTGELFFGEGSRLTVL.

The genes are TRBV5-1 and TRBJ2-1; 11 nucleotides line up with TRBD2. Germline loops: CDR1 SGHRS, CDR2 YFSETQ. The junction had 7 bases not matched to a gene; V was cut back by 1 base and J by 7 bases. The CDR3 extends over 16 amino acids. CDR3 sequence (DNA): TGCGCCAGCAGCTTGTTGGGACTAGCGGACCTGAATGAGCAGTTCTTC. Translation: CASSLLGLADLNEQFF.

CDR3 DNA: TGTGCCAGCAGCTTCAACCGGGGGGCCGAGGAGACCCAGTACTTC. Translated: CASSFNRGAEETQYF. The chain uses TRBV6-6 and TRBJ2-5, with a possible D match to TRBD2 (7 bases). Trimming left V 6 bases short and J 5 bases short, with 19 bases between. The CDR3 spans 15 residues. Germline loops: CDR1 MNHNY, CDR2 SVGAGI (reference sequence).

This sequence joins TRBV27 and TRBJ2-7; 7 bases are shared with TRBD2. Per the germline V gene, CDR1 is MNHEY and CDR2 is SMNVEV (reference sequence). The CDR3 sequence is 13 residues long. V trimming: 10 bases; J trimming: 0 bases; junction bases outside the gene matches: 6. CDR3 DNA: TGTGCCACCCGGGGGGATTCCTCCTACGAGCAGTACTTC. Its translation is CATRGDSSYEQYF.

CDR3 in amino acids: CASSLRGINEKLFF. The CDR3 bases are TGTGCCAGCAGCTTGAGGGGAATCAATGAAAAACTGTTTTTT. The chain uses TRBV5-4 and TRBJ1-4; tentative D call: TRBD1 (5 bases). The CDR3 covers 14 residues. Trimming removed 1 base at V and 5 bases at J, with 9 bases between. Germline V gene data show CDR1 as SGHNT and CDR2 as YYREEE (reference sequence).

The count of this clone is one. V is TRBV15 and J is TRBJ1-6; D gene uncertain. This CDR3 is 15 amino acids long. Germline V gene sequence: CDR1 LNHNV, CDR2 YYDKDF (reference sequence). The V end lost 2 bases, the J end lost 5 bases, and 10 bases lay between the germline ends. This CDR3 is CATSRTGNNNSPLHF. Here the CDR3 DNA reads TGTGCCACCAGCAGAACCGGGAACAATAATTCACCCCTCCACTTT.

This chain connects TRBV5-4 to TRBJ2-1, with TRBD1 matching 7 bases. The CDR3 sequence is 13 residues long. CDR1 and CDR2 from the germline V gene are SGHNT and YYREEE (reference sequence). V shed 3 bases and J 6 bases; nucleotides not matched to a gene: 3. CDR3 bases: TGTGCCAGCAGCTGGACAGGTGGCAATGAGCAGTTCTTC. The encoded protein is CASSWTGGNEQFF.

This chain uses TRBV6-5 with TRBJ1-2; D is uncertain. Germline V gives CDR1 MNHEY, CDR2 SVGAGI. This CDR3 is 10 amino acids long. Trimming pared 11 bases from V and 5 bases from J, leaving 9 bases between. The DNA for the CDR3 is TGTGCCTCAACAGAGTATGGCTACACCTTC. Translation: CASTEYGYTF.

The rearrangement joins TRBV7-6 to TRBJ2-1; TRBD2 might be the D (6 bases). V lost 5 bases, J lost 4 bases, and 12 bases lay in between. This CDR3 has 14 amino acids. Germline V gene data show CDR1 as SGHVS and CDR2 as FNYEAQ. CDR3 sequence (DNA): TGTGCCAGCAGCCTAGGAGGGAGATACAATGAGCAGTTCTTC. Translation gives CASSLGGRYNEQFF.

CDR3: CASSEVPGGEQFF. CDR3 DNA: TGTGCCAGCAGTGAAGTCCCGGGGGGCGAGCAGTTCTTC. V is TRBV6-1 and J is TRBJ2-1; D might be TRBD2 (7 bases). CDR1 and CDR2 from the germline V gene are MNHNS and SASEGT. Trimming stripped 1 base from V and 10 bases from J, with 11 bases between. This CDR3 is built from 13 residues.

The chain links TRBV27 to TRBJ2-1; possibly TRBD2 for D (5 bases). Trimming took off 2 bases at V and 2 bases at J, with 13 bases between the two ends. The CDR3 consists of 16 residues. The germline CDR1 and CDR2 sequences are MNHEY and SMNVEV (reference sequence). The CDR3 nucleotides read TGTGCCAGCAGTTTAGACTTCGGGGAAACCTACAATGAGCAGTTCTTC. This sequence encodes CASSLDFGETYNEQFF.

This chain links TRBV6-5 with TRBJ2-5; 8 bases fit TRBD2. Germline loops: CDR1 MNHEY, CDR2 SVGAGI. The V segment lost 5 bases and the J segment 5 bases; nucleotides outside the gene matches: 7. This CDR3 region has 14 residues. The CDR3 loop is CASSHGGAWETQYF. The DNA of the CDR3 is TGTGCCAGCAGTCACGGGGGGGCTTGGGAGACCCAGTACTTC.

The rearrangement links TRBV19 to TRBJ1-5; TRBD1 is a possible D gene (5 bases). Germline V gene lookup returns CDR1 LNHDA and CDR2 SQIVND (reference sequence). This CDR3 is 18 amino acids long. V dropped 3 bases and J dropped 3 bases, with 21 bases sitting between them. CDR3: CASSILEGTPYNNQPQHF. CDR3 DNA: TGTGCCAGTAGTATTCTGGAGGGGACCCCCTATAACAATCAGCCCCAGCATTTT.

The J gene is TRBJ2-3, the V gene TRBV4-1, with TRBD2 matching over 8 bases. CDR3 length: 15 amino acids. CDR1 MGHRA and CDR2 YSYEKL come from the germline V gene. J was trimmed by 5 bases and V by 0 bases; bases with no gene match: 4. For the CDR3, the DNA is TGCGCCAGCAGCCAAGAAGGCGGGGGGAGAGATACGCAGTATTTT. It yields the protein CASSQEGGGRDTQYF.

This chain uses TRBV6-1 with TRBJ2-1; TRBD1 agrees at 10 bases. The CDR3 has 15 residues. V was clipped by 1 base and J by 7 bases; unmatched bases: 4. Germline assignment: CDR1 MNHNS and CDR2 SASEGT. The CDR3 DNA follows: TGTGCCAGCAGTGAAGGCGGGACAGGGGCGAATGAGCAGTTCTTC. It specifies CASSEGGTGANEQFF.

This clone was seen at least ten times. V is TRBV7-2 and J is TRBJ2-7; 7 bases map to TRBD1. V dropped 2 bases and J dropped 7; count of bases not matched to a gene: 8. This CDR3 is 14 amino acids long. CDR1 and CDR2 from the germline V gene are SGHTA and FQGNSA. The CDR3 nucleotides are TGTGCCAGCAGCTTAAGACAGGGCCCAATGGAGCAGTACTTC. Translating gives CASSLRQGPMEQYF.

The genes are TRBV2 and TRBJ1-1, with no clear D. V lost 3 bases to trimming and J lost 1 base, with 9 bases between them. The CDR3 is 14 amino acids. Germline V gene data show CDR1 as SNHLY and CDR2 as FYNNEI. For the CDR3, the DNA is TGTGCCAGCAGTGATACAGCTAAGAACACTGAAGCTTTCTTT. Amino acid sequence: CASSDTAKNTEAFF.

CDR3 nucleotides: TGCGCCAGCAGGGAAGGGGCAGGCACAGATACGCAGTATTTT. This gives the protein CASREGAGTDTQYF. The V call is TRBV10-2, the J call TRBJ2-3; D perhaps matches TRBD1 (5 bases). The CDR3 has 14 amino acids. V lost 6 bases to trimming and J lost 1 base, with 11 bases between them. Germline CDR1 and CDR2: WSHSY and SAAADI.